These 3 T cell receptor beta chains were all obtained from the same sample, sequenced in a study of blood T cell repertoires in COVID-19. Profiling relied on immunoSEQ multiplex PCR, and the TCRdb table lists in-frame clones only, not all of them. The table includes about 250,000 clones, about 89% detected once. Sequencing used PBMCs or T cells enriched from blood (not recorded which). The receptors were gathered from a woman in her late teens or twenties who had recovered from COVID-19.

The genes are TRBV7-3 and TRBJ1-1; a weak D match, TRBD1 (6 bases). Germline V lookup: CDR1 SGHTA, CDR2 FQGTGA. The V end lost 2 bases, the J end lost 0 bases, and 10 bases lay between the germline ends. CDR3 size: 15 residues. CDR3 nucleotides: TGTGCCAGCAGCTTAGGACGGACAGTGAACACTGAAGCTTTCTTT. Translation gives CASSLGRTVNTEAFF.

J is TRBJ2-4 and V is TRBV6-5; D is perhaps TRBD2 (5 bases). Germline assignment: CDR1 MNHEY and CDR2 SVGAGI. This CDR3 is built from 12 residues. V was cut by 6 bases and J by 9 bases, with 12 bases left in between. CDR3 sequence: CASRRTEGIQYF. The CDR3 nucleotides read TGTGCCAGCAGGAGGACCGAGGGCATTCAGTACTTC.

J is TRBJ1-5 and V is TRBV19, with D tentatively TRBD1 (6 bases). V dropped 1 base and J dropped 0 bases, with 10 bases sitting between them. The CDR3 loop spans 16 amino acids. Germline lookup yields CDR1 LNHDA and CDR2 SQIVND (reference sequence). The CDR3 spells CASSIVTGNSNQPQHF. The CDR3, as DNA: TGTGCCAGTAGTATAGTAACAGGGAATAGCAATCAGCCCCAGCATTTT.